The sequence of this TCR beta chain was determined in a study of cytomegalovirus exposure and HLA in healthy donors. Donors counted as nominally healthy when sampled, yet unrecorded immune exposures were likely. The J segment lost 4 bases and the V segment lost 3 bases, leaving 9 bases of the junction unmatched. The CDR3 runs to 18 residues. Per the germline V gene, CDR1 is SGHDT and CDR2 is YYEEEE. The PCR used 60 Vbeta and 13 Jbeta primers. Assay used: immunoSEQ multiplex PCR; TCRdb lists only in-frame clones, some missing. Of about 130,000 clones listed, about 80% are singletons. Sequenced sample: PBMCs. The chain couples TRBV5-6 to TRBJ2-2, with TRBD2 matching over 13 bases. This TCR was sampled from a woman aged 40 to 50 in good health and CMV-seronegative. The CDR3 nucleotides read TGTGCCAGCAGCTCCCCCGGACTAGCGGGAGTAAGCACCGGGGAGCTGTTTTTT. It yields the protein CASSSPGLAGVSTGELFF.